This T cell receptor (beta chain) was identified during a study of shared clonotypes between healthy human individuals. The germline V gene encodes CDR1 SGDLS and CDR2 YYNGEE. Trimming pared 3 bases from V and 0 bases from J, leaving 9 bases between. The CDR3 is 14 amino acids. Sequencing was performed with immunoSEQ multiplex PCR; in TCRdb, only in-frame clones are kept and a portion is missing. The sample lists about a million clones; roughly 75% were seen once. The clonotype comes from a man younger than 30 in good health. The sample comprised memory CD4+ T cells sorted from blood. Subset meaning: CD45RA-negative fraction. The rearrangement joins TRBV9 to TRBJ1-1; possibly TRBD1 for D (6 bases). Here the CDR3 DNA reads TGTGCCAGCAGCGAACAGGGCTTGAACACTGAAGCTTTCTTT. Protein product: CASSEQGLNTEAFF.